The 5 T cell receptor beta chains below come from one sample, sequenced in a study of CD8 T cells in Susac syndrome. Reverse transcription of roughly 0.45 to 1 ug RNA was performed with random hexamers. TCRdb passed the immunoSEQ multiplex PCR reads through MiXCR, listing each CDR3 protein once. Of about 200,000 distinct CDR3 sequences in the sample, 80% to 95% are singletons; the top ten hold about 0.15%. The sample was CD8+ T cells from PBMCs. Source of these receptors: a human donor with multiple sclerosis.

The chain is built from TRBV13 and TRBJ1-2, with D perhaps TRBD1 (6 bases). This CDR3 comprises 13 residues. Germline CDR1 reads PRHDT; CDR2 reads FYEKMQ (reference sequence). Trimming pared 4 bases from V and 3 bases from J, leaving 9 bases between. The CDR3 bases are TGTGCCAGCAGCTCCTACAGGGACTATGGCTACACCTTC. Its protein product is CASSSYRDYGYTF.

CDR3: CASSISPDLGSDTQYF. CDR3 nucleotide sequence: TGTGCCAGCAGCATTAGTCCTGACCTGGGGTCGGATACGCAGTATTTT. The chain joins TRBV13 to TRBJ2-3; the D is unclear. This CDR3 is built from 16 residues. Germline CDR1 PRHDT, CDR2 FYEKMQ (reference sequence). The V end was cut by 5 bases, the J end by 6 bases, with 21 bases between.

The J gene is TRBJ2-3, the V gene TRBV7-9, with TRBD2 matching over 11 bases. The germline CDR1 and CDR2 sequences are SEHNR and FQNEAQ (reference sequence). This CDR3 contains 16 residues. The V segment lost 7 bases and the J segment 3 bases; nucleotides outside the gene matches: 9. Here the CDR3 DNA reads TGTGCCAGCACTCAGCAGACTAGCGGGAAAACAGATACGCAGTATTTT. This translates into CASTQQTSGKTDTQYF. Using reference TRBV7-9 and TRBJ2-3 for the parts outside the CDR3, the full variable domain is DTGVSQNPRHKITKRGQNVTFRCDPISEHNRLYWYRQTLGQGPEFLTYFQNEAQLEKSRLLSDRFSAERPKGSFSTLEIQRTEQGDSAMYLCASTQQTSGKTDTQYFGPGTRLTVL.

This chain links TRBV30 with TRBJ2-7; possibly TRBD2 for D (5 bases). V was shortened by 5 bases and J by 6 bases, with 11 bases between the two germline ends. This CDR3 has 11 amino acids. Germline assignment: CDR1 GTSNPN and CDR2 SVGIG (reference sequence). The CDR3 is CAWEKAGEQYF. Written as DNA, the CDR3 is TGTGCCTGGGAGAAGGCGGGCGAGCAGTACTTC.

The CDR3 here is CASNPGENTGELFF. The CDR3 nucleotides are TGTGCCAGCAACCCCGGGGAAAACACCGGGGAGCTGTTTTTT. The rearrangement joins TRBV19 to TRBJ2-2; D is perhaps TRBD2 (5 bases). V shed 9 bases and J shed 2 bases, with 13 bases lying between them. The germline gives CDR1 LNHDA, CDR2 SQIVND (reference sequence). This CDR3 region has 14 residues.